The next 26 T cell receptor beta chains were all read from a single sample in a study of T cell responses to AZD1222 COVID-19 vaccine. Clones were read by immunoSEQ multiplex PCR, and TCRdb kept only the in-frame ones, dropping some. The data contain roughly 160,000 clones, less than 95% of them seen just once; the ten biggest clones take up less than 1.6%. This sample comprised peripheral blood, obtained on day 0 of AZD1222 vaccination. These TCRs come from an adult in good health.

The genes are TRBV4-2 and TRBJ2-7; D call uncertain. The CDR3 loop spans 14 amino acids. Germline V gene data show CDR1 as LGHNA and CDR2 as YNFKEQ. The V end was cut by 1 base, the J end by 2 bases, with 9 bases between. CDR3 protein: CASSQVTATYEQYF. The CDR3 bases are TGTGCCAGCAGCCAAGTCACAGCCACCTACGAGCAGTACTTC.

The V call is TRBV28, the J call TRBJ1-5; TRBD1 might be the D (5 bases). V lost 2 bases, J lost 7 bases, and 27 bases lay in between. The CDR3 is 19 residues long. The germline CDR1 and CDR2 sequences are MDHEN and SYDVKM. The CDR3 loop is CASSLTEKTALLWAQPQHF. CDR3 bases: TGTGCCAGCAGTTTAACGGAGAAGACAGCCTTACTTTGGGCCCAGCCCCAGCATTTT.

This rearrangement joins TRBV3-1 (or the pseudogene TRBV3-2) to TRBJ1-6; maybe TRBD1 (5 bases). The CDR3 has 15 amino acids. V was clipped by 4 bases and J by 6 bases, with 13 bases between them. CDR1 LGHDT and CDR2 YNNKEL come from the germline V gene (reference sequence). Here the CDR3 reads CASSLLQGLNSPLHF. Written as DNA, the CDR3 is TGTGCCAGCAGCCTTCTCCAGGGACTTAATTCACCCCTCCACTTT.

The chain combines TRBV5-4 with TRBJ2-1; tentative D call: TRBD1 (5 bases). CDR1 and CDR2 from the germline V gene are SGHNT and YYREEE (reference sequence). The CDR3 sequence is 13 residues long. Deletions cut 0 bases from V and 4 bases from J, with 5 bases between. Written as DNA, the CDR3 is TGTGCCAGCAGCTTGGGACAGTACAATGAGCAGTTCTTC. It encodes CASSLGQYNEQFF.

This rearrangement joins TRBV23-1 to TRBJ2-7; perhaps D is TRBD1 or TRBD2 (5 bases each). TRBV23-1 is noted as an ORF with a role that remains uncertain. The V end lost 2 bases, the J end lost 1 base, and 12 bases lay between the germline ends. This CDR3 has 15 residues. The CDR3 spells CASSQEGTGSYEQYF. Written as DNA, the CDR3 is TGCGCCAGCAGTCAAGAGGGGACGGGATCCTACGAGCAGTACTTC.

This rearrangement joins TRBV5-1 to TRBJ1-4; D call uncertain. This CDR3 region has 13 residues. V was cut by 4 bases and J by 6 bases, with 10 bases left in between. The germline V gene has CDR1 SGHRS and CDR2 YFSETQ. The CDR3 DNA follows: TGCGCCAGCAGCGTAGGGCCCGATGAAAAACTGTTTTTT. Translating gives CASSVGPDEKLFF. The full variable domain, rest sourced from reference TRBV5-1 and TRBJ1-4, is KAGVTQTPRYLIKTRGQQVTLSCSPISGHRSVSWYQQTPGQGLQFLFEYFSETQRNKGNFPGRFSGRQFSNSRSEMNVSTLELGDSALYLCASSVGPDEKLFFGSGTQLSVL.

This chain links TRBV6-2 or TRBV6-3 with TRBJ1-1; 10 nucleotides line up with TRBD1. The V gene's germline CDR1 is MNHEY and CDR2 SVGEGT. The trim removed 4 bases at V and 4 bases at J, leaving 9 bases unmatched. CDR3 length equals 16 residues. The CDR3 nucleotides are TGTGCCAGCAGTTTACCCGGACAGGGGGGAACCACTGAAGCTTTCTTT. Its translation: CASSLPGQGGTTEAFF.

V gene TRBV6-2 or TRBV6-3 combines with J gene TRBJ2-7; 7 nucleotides align to TRBD2. The CDR3 length is 14 residues. Germline V gene sequence: CDR1 MNHEY, CDR2 SVGEGT. V shed 5 bases and J 3 bases; nucleotides not matched to a gene: 7. The CDR3 DNA follows: TGTGCCAGCAGTCGGACTAGTGCGGGCTACGAGCAGTACTTC. This codes for CASSRTSAGYEQYF.

This chain connects TRBV9 to TRBJ1-2; D gene unclear. The CDR3 loop spans 11 amino acids. The V end was cut by 3 bases, the J end by 7 bases, with 7 bases between. CDR1 SGDLS and CDR2 YYNGEE come from the germline V gene. The CDR3 DNA is TGTGCCAGCAGCGGAGACTTTGGCTACACCTTC. It codes for CASSGDFGYTF.

The CDR3 region has the DNA TGTGCCAGCAAACTACGGACAGAGGGCAATCAGCCCCAGCATTTT. Encoded protein: CASKLRTEGNQPQHF. This rearrangement joins TRBV2 to TRBJ1-5, with D possibly matching TRBD1 (6 bases). CDR1 and CDR2 (germline): SNHLY, FYNNEI. The CDR3 runs to 15 residues. The germline V and J ends were trimmed by 7 bases and 2 bases, with 15 bases remaining between them.

The chain is built from TRBV5-1 and TRBJ2-1, with D possibly being TRBD2 (7 bases). This CDR3 has 15 residues. Germline lookup yields CDR1 SGHRS and CDR2 YFSETQ. The ends were cut back, 6 bases at V and 1 base at J, with 14 bases in the middle. The CDR3 region is CASNSGGVSYNEQFF. The CDR3 DNA is TGCGCCAGCAATTCGGGGGGCGTTTCCTACAATGAGCAGTTCTTC. Full variable domain (remainder filled in from reference TRBV5-1 and TRBJ2-1): KAGVTQTPRYLIKTRGQQVTLSCSPISGHRSVSWYQQTPGQGLQFLFEYFSETQRNKGNFPGRFSGRQFSNSRSEMNVSTLELGDSALYLCASNSGGVSYNEQFFGPGTRLTVL.

For this clone: At one of its ends the junction is not consistent with the germline gene, which may arise from a read error. This chain joins TRBV5-8 and TRBJ2-2, with D unresolved. CDR1 SGHTS and CDR2 YDEGEE come from the germline V gene. The CDR3 is 15 residues long. The chain's CDR3 is CTSSRVALYTGELFF. As DNA, the CDR3 is TGTACCAGCAGCCGGGTGGCCCTGTACACCGGGGAGCTGTTTTTT.

V gene TRBV6-5 combines with J gene TRBJ1-6; 7 bases match TRBD1. V lost 5 bases, J lost 7 bases, and 5 bases stayed unmatched. The CDR3 loop spans 14 amino acids. Germline V gene data show CDR1 as MNHEY and CDR2 as SVGAGI. The CDR3 DNA reads as TGTGCCAGCAGTCGACAGGGAGGGAATTCACCCCTCCACTTT. It specifies CASSRQGGNSPLHF.

In regard to this clone: No DNA is shown, since the ends of the CDR3 on it are uncertain; the CDR3 is the one TCRdb lists. The chain uses TRBV5-1 and TRBJ2-2; whether TRBD2, the table's D call, matches the DNA was not checked. Both ends counted, the CDR3 spans 15 residues. Germline CDR1 SGHRS, CDR2 YFSETQ. CDR3 amino acids: CASSTAGLRAGELFF.

The chain has TRBV27 and TRBJ1-1; tentatively, D is TRBD1 (5 bases). Germline CDR1 reads MNHEY; CDR2 reads SMNVEV (reference sequence). This CDR3 region has 13 residues. V lost 3 bases, J lost 4 bases, and 9 bases lay in between. The CDR3 nucleotides are TGTGCCAGCAGTTTGAACGGGGGCACTGAAGCTTTCTTT. It codes for CASSLNGGTEAFF.

This clone was picked up a small number of times. This sequence joins TRBV19 and TRBJ1-5, with 8 bases identical to TRBD1. V lost 5 bases and J lost 7; bases outside the gene matches: 7. The germline CDR1 and CDR2 sequences are LNHDA and SQIVND (reference sequence). The CDR3 length is 14 residues. CDR3 DNA sequence: TGTGCCAGTAGTGACAGGGGTCTTTCCCAGCCCCAGCATTTT. This gives the protein CASSDRGLSQPQHF.

The chain recombines TRBV5-1 with TRBJ2-3; 8 nucleotides line up with TRBD2. V gave up 3 bases and J gave up 8 bases; unmatched junction bases: 8. This CDR3 spans 14 amino acids. Germline assignment: CDR1 SGHRS and CDR2 YFSETQ. The CDR3 DNA sequence: TGCGCCAGCAGCTCTCCGGGTCGGGAGGGTACGCAGTATTTT. Its protein is CASSSPGREGTQYF.

The rearrangement joins TRBV9 to TRBJ1-2, with TRBD1 as a possible D gene (6 bases). Germline V gene sequence: CDR1 SGDLS, CDR2 YYNGEE. Trimming cost V 0 bases and J 6 bases, with 12 bases left between them. This CDR3 has 14 amino acids. CDR3: CASSVGWGAHGYTF. CDR3 DNA sequence: TGTGCCAGCAGCGTAGGTTGGGGGGCTCATGGCTACACCTTC.

DNA for the CDR3: TGTGCCAGCAGCTTACATGGGACTAGCGGGGGCATCGAGTTGGATACGCAGTATTTT. This sequence encodes CASSLHGTSGGIELDTQYF. This rearrangement joins TRBV7-3 to TRBJ2-3, with 14 bases identical to TRBD2. The J segment lost 6 bases and the V segment lost 2 bases, leaving 13 bases of the junction unmatched. CDR3 length equals 19 residues. The germline V gene encodes CDR1 SGHTA and CDR2 FQGTGA.

This chain connects TRBV7-8 to TRBJ1-6; D is ambiguous. In germline, CDR1 is SGHVS, CDR2 FQNEAQ. V shed 1 base and J shed 7 bases, with 5 bases lying between them. The CDR3 spans 13 residues. The CDR3 here is CASSLGLNSPLHF. For the CDR3, the DNA is TGTGCCAGCAGCTTAGGGTTAAATTCACCCCTCCACTTT. Together with reference TRBV7-8 and TRBJ1-6, the CDR3 gives the full variable domain: GAGVSQSPRYKVAKRGQDVALRCDPISGHVSLFWYQQALGQGPEFLTYFQNEAQLDKSGLPSDRFFAERPEGSVSTLKIQRTQQEDSAVYLCASSLGLNSPLHFGNGTRLTVT.

This clone is a singleton in its sample. This rearrangement joins TRBV6-5 to TRBJ1-2; 8 bases map to TRBD1. CDR1 is MNHEY, CDR2 SVGAGI, per germline. After removal of 2 bases from V and 3 bases from J, the junction contained 2 bases not matched to a gene. This CDR3 region has 14 residues. CDR3 nucleotides: TGTGCCAGCAGTTACAACAGGGGGGACTATGGCTACACCTTC. This gives the protein CASSYNRGDYGYTF.

This clone was detected a few times. The V gene is TRBV27, the J gene TRBJ1-2, with 9 bases that match TRBD1. The CDR3 contains 15 residues. The germline V gene encodes CDR1 MNHEY and CDR2 SMNVEV (reference sequence). The trim removed 5 bases at V and 4 bases at J, leaving 8 bases unmatched. The DNA for the CDR3 is TGTGCCAGCAGTAGGGATGGGACAGGGTTCTATGGCTACACCTTC. It translates to CASSRDGTGFYGYTF.

This clone was seen a single time. The chain joins TRBV4-2 to TRBJ1-2; no reliable D call. Germline V gives CDR1 LGHNA, CDR2 YNFKEQ. Trimming cost V 4 bases and J 1 base, with 13 bases left between them. The CDR3 loop spans 15 amino acids. In DNA, the CDR3 is TGTGCCAGCAGCCTGGCCGCAGAATATAACTATGGCTACACCTTC. The encoded protein is CASSLAAEYNYGYTF.

The chain links TRBV5-6 to TRBJ1-4; 7 nucleotides line up with TRBD1. V shed 3 bases and J 5 bases; nucleotides not matched to a gene: 10. The CDR3 loop spans 16 amino acids. Germline V gene data show CDR1 as SGHDT and CDR2 as YYEEEE. CDR3 sequence: CASSSTTGARNEKLFF. The CDR3 region has the DNA TGTGCCAGCAGCTCGACCACAGGGGCCAGAAATGAAAAACTGTTTTTT.

The chain is built from TRBV6-5 and TRBJ1-1; 8 nucleotides agree with TRBD1. V lost 6 bases to trimming and J lost 5 bases; unmatched junction nucleotides: 5. The germline V gene has CDR1 MNHEY and CDR2 SVGAGI. The CDR3 covers 13 residues. The CDR3: CASRPTGATEAFF. CDR3 coding DNA: TGTGCCAGCAGACCGACAGGGGCGACTGAAGCTTTCTTT.

This clone was seen just once. DNA of the CDR3: TGTGCCAGCAGCCTCCAGGTGGCGAACACTGAAGCTTTCTTT. Translated: CASSLQVANTEAFF. The genes are TRBV5-4 and TRBJ1-1; D gene unclear. CDR1 and CDR2 from the germline V gene are SGHNT and YYREEE (reference sequence). This CDR3 spans 14 amino acids. The V end lost 4 bases, the J end lost 1 base, and 11 bases lay between the germline ends.